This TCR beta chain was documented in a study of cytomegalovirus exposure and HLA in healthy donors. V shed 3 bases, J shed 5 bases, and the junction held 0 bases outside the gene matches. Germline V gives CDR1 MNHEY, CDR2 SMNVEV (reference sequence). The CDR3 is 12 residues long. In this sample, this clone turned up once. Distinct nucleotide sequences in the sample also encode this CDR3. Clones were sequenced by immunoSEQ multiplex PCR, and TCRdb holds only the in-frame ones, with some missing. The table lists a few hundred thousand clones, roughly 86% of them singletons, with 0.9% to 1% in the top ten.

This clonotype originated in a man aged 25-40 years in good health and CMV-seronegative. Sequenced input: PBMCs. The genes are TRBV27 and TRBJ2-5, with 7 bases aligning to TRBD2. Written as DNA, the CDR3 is TGTGCCAGCAGTTTCGGGGGGGAGACCCAGTACTTC. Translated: CASSFGGETQYF.